The T cell receptor (beta chain) described here comes from a study of T-cell memory formation after mild COVID-19. Background on the study: The TCR clusters were mostly specific to one donor.

Germline V gene lookup returns CDR1 LNHNV and CDR2 YYDKDF (reference sequence). V was pared by 5 bases and J by 5 bases, with 9 bases between. This CDR3 contains 13 residues. In its sample, this clonotype was seen a few times. TCRdb reanalysed the 5' RACE reads using MiXCR and keeps one entry per CDR3 protein. Among fewer than 500,000 distinct CDR3 sequences listed, 20% to 25% were seen once. Material for sequencing was PBMCs or a T cell subset sorted from them (not recorded which). The clonotype comes from an adult woman who had mild COVID-19 (a few samples of this study predate the infection). Cell type and time point are not known. The rearrangement joins TRBV15 to TRBJ2-2; tentatively, D is TRBD1 (6 bases). The DNA of the CDR3 is TGTGCCACCAGCGAACAGGGTACCGGGGAGCTGTTTTTT. It translates to CATSEQGTGELFF.